This T cell receptor (beta chain) emerged from a study of blood T cell repertoires in COVID-19. Authors' processing steps: The assay estimated nucleated cells by amplifying reference gene primers. This table comes from immunoSEQ multiplex PCR, and its TCRdb copy is limited to in-frame clones, with some not included. That table gives V, J and clone size, and the DNA gave D and trimming. In the table there are about 670,000 clones, more than 80% of which are singletons. CDR1 and CDR2 (germline): LGHNA, YSLEER. Trimming cost V 1 base and J 6 bases, with 15 bases left between them. CDR3 length equals 15 residues.

Sample: peripheral blood. The chain couples TRBV4-3 to TRBJ1-2, with D perhaps matching TRBD1 (5 bases). The sequence was obtained from a woman aged 18-29 years with acute or convalescent COVID-19. The CDR3 DNA is TGCGCCAGCAGCCAAGTTTCCAGGGATGTGGATGGCTACACCTTC. Translated: CASSQVSRDVDGYTF.